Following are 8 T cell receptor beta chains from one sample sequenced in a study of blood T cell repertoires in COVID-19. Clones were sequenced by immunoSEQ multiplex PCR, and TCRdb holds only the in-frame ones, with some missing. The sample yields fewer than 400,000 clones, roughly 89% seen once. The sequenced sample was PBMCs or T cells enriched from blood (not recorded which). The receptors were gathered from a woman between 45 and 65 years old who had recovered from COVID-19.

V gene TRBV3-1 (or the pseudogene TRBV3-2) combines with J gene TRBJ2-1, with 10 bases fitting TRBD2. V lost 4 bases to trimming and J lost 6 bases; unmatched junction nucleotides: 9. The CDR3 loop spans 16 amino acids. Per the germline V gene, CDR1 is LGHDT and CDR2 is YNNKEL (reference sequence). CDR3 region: CASSPRGASGGNEQFF. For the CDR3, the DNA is TGTGCCAGCAGCCCCCGAGGAGCTAGCGGGGGCAATGAGCAGTTCTTC.

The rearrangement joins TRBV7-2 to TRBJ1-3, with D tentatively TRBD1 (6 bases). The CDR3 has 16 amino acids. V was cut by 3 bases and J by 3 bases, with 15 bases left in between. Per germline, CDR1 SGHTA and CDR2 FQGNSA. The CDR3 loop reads CASSFGRGAVGNTIYF. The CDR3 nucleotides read TGTGCCAGCAGCTTCGGTCGGGGGGCAGTTGGAAACACCATATATTTT. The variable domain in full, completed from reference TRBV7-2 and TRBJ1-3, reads GAGVSQSPSNKVTEKGKDVELRCDPISGHTALYWYRQSLGQGLEFLIYFQGNSAPDKSGLPSDRFSAERTGGSVSTLTIQRTQQEDSAVYLCASSFGRGAVGNTIYFGEGSWLTVV.

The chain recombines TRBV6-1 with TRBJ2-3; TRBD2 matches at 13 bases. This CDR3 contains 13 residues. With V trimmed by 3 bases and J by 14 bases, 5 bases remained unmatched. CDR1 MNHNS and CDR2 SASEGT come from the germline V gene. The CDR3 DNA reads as TGTGCCAGCAGTGAGACTAGCGGGGGGCTCAGGTATTTT. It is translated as CASSETSGGLRYF.

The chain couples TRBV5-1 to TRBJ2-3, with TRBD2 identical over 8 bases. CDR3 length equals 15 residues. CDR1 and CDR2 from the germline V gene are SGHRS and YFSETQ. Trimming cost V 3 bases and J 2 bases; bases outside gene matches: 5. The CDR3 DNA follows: TGCGCCAGCAGCTCACTAGCGGCGGACACAGATACGCAGTATTTT. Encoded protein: CASSSLAADTDTQYF.

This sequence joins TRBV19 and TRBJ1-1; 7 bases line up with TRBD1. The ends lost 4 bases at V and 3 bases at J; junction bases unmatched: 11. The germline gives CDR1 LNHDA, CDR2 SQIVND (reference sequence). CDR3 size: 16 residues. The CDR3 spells CASSTLRQGGDTEAFF. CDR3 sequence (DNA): TGTGCCAGTAGTACCCTCAGACAGGGCGGGGACACTGAAGCTTTCTTT.

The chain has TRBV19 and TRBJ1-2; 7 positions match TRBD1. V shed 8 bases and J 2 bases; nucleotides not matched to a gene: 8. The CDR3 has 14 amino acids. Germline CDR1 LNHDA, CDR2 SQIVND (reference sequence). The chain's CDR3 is CASVTGDGNYGYTF. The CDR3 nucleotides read TGTGCCAGTGTCACAGGGGATGGGAACTATGGCTACACCTTC.

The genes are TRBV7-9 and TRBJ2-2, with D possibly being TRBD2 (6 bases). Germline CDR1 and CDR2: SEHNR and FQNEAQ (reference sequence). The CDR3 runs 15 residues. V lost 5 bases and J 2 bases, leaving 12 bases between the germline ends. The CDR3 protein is CASSRIADNTGELFF. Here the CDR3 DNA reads TGTGCCAGCAGCAGGATAGCGGATAACACCGGGGAGCTGTTTTTT.

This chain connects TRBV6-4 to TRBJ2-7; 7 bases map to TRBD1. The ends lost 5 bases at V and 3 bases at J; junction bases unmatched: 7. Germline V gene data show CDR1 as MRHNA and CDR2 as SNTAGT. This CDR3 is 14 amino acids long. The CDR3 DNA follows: TGTGCCAGCAGTCGATCGGCAGGGGGCTACGAGCAGTACTTC. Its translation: CASSRSAGGYEQYF.